The 24 T cell receptor beta chains below all came from one sample that was sequenced in a study of T cell repertoires in ileal Crohn's disease. Clones were sequenced by immunoSEQ multiplex PCR, and TCRdb holds only the in-frame ones, with some missing. The sample has some 5,000 clones, almost 80% seen once. Sequences were obtained from ileal tissue. Receptors were obtained from an adult with Crohn's disease.

The rearrangement links TRBV18 to TRBJ2-7, with TRBD2 as a possible D gene (7 bases). This CDR3 spans 15 amino acids. V was trimmed by 0 bases and J by 2 bases, leaving 11 bases between them. Germline V gene lookup returns CDR1 KGHSH and CDR2 LQKENI. CDR3 coding DNA: TGTGCCAGCTCACCACCGGGGGGGGCTCCCTACGAGCAGTACTTC. It encodes CASSPPGGAPYEQYF.

The chain employs TRBV12-5 and TRBJ1-1; tentatively, D is TRBD1 (6 bases). Germline values: CDR1 LGHNT, CDR2 FRNRAP. With 5 bases removed from V and 3 bases from J, the gap between germline ends came to 10 bases. The length of the CDR3 is 13 residues. The chain's CDR3 is CASGDTGYTEAFF. CDR3 in DNA: TGTGCTAGTGGTGACACAGGGTACACTGAAGCTTTCTTT.

The V gene is TRBV7-6, the J gene TRBJ1-3; D might be TRBD1 (6 bases). Germline CDR1 is SGHVS and CDR2 is FNYEAQ. V was clipped by 6 bases and J by 7 bases, with 13 bases between them. CDR3 size: 13 residues. This CDR3 reads CASSKTGANTIYF. The CDR3 nucleotides read TGTGCCAGCAGTAAGACAGGAGCGAACACCATATATTTT.

The chain joins TRBV10-3 to TRBJ1-3; D gene uncertain. V shed 4 bases and J shed 4 bases, with 8 bases lying between them. The CDR3 contains 13 residues. Germline lookup yields CDR1 ENHRY and CDR2 SYGVKD. The CDR3 reads CAISGGGGNTIYF. The CDR3 DNA follows: TGTGCCATCAGTGGCGGTGGGGGAAACACCATATATTTT.

This chain uses TRBV6-6 with TRBJ1-6, with 7 bases matching TRBD1. In germline, CDR1 is MNHNY, CDR2 SVGAGI (reference sequence). CDR3 length: 14 residues. V gave up 6 bases and J gave up 10 bases; unmatched junction bases: 9. The CDR3 loop is CASSSGQSGSPLHF. CDR3 in DNA: TGTGCCAGCAGCTCGGGACAGTCAGGGTCACCCCTCCACTTT.

The chain joins TRBV14 to TRBJ2-7; maybe TRBD1 (5 bases). Trimming removed 5 bases at V and 4 bases at J, with 18 bases between. CDR1 and CDR2 (germline): SGHDN, FVKESK. The CDR3 spans 15 residues. DNA for the CDR3: TGTGCCAGCAGCTCCAGGGCCTCACCCAGATACGAGCAGTACTTC. Translation gives CASSSRASPRYEQYF.

A remark on this clone: Other DNA sequences within the sample encode an identical CDR3. The chain joins TRBV18 to TRBJ1-3, with 10 bases identical to TRBD1. This CDR3 is built from 15 residues. Germline V gene lookup returns CDR1 KGHSH and CDR2 LQKENI. Trimming at V came to 3 bases and at J to 5 bases, leaving 4 bases not matched to a gene. CDR3 nucleotides: TGTGCCAGCTCACCGGGACAGGGGACAAGAAACACCATATATTTT. Translated: CASSPGQGTRNTIYF.

V and J are TRBV5-1 and TRBJ1-1; D is unclear. The length of the CDR3 is 15 residues. The V gene lost 7 bases and the J gene lost 6 bases, with 22 bases spanning the gap. Germline assignment: CDR1 SGHRS and CDR2 YFSETQ. CDR3 DNA: TGCGCCAGCCGTCAAAGGTCCACCGAGAGGGCTGAAGCTTTCTTT. Translated, it gives CASRQRSTERAEAFF.

This clone has more than one count but fewer than ten. This chain connects TRBV28 to TRBJ1-5; TRBD1 matches 7 bases. Per germline, CDR1 MDHEN and CDR2 SYDVKM. J lost 6 bases, V lost 8 bases, and 10 bases had no gene match. CDR3 length equals 14 residues. The CDR3 DNA sequence: TGTGCCAGCCATTCGCCACAGGGGTTTCAGCCCCAGCATTTT. Encoded protein: CASHSPQGFQPQHF. The full variable domain, completed using reference TRBV28 and TRBJ1-5, is DVKVTQSSRYLVKRTGEKVFLECVQDMDHENMFWYRQDPGLGLRLIYFSYDVKMKEKGDIPEGYSVSREKKERFSLILESASTNQTSMYLCASHSPQGFQPQHFGDGTRLSIL.

This clone was seen just once. The chain recombines TRBV5-6 with TRBJ2-1; no reliable D call. Germline assignment: CDR1 SGHDT and CDR2 YYEEEE. CDR3 length: 14 amino acids. The V end was cut by 2 bases, the J end by 0 bases, with 6 bases between. This chain's CDR3 is CASSFGYSYNEQFF. CDR3 DNA: TGTGCCAGCAGCTTCGGTTACTCCTACAATGAGCAGTTCTTC.

The rearrangement joins TRBV19 to TRBJ1-6, with TRBD1 as a possible D gene (5 bases). CDR1 and CDR2 from the germline V gene are LNHDA and SQIVND (reference sequence). The V end lost 7 bases, the J end lost 6 bases, and 13 bases lay between the germline ends. CDR3 length equals 14 residues. CDR3 bases: TGTGCCAGTACCCCAGGGTACCGTAATTCACCCCTCCACTTT. It codes for CASTPGYRNSPLHF.

The CDR3 reads CASSFDIRPNTEAFF. Written as DNA, the CDR3 is TGTGCCAGCAGCTTCGACATCAGACCGAACACTGAAGCTTTCTTT. The V and J genes are TRBV7-2 and TRBJ1-1; no clear D gene. Between the trimmed V and J ends, which lost 3 bases and 1 base, there was a span of 12 bases. The CDR3 contains 15 residues. Per the germline V gene, CDR1 is SGHTA and CDR2 is FQGNSA.

The chain couples TRBV2 to TRBJ2-3; 15 nucleotides align to TRBD2. The CDR3 runs 18 residues. The ends lost 4 bases at V and 0 bases at J; junction bases unmatched: 5. The germline V gene has CDR1 SNHLY and CDR2 FYNNEI. DNA for the CDR3: TGTGCCAGCAGTGGCGGGACTAGCGGGGGGTCTAGCACAGATACGCAGTATTTT. Protein sequence: CASSGGTSGGSSTDTQYF.

The chain employs TRBV18 and TRBJ1-4; D is unclear. V was trimmed by 3 bases and J by 3 bases, leaving 11 bases between them. Germline V gene lookup returns CDR1 KGHSH and CDR2 LQKENI. The CDR3 covers 15 residues. CDR3 DNA sequence: TGTGCCAGCTCACCCGAATCGGTCCCTAATGAAAAACTGTTTTTT. This encodes CASSPESVPNEKLFF.

As concerns this clone: An end of the junction differs from the germline gene, which may be a read error. This sequence joins TRBV27 and TRBJ2-7; D not resolved. Germline-derived CDR1 and CDR2 are MNHEY and SMNVEV (reference sequence). The CDR3 sequence is 11 residues long. CDR3 bases: TGTGCCAGCAGTTTATCCTTCGAGCAGTACTTC. This codes for CASSLSFEQYF.

This rearrangement joins TRBV10-2 to TRBJ2-3; 8 bases map to TRBD1. Germline V CDR1 and CDR2: WSHSY, SAAADI. Trimming at V came to 6 bases and at J to 3 bases, leaving 5 bases not matched to a gene. CDR3 length: 14 residues. The CDR3 nucleotides are TGCGCCAGCAGCCGTCGACAGGGGACAGATACGCAGTATTTT. Translation gives CASSRRQGTDTQYF.

The chain is built from TRBV2 and TRBJ1-4; perhaps TRBD1 as D (5 bases). The V gene lost 6 bases and the J gene lost 3 bases, with 11 bases spanning the gap. There are 14 residues in the CDR3. Germline CDR1 reads SNHLY; CDR2 reads FYNNEI. The CDR3 region has the DNA TGTGCCAGCAGAACTCAGGGATCTAATGAAAAACTGTTTTTT. Its protein is CASRTQGSNEKLFF.

The V gene is TRBV7-8, the J gene TRBJ2-5; the match to TRBD1 covers 7 bases. The V gene end was trimmed by 5 bases and the J gene end by 4 bases; junction bases not matched to a gene: 7. The CDR3 runs to 14 residues. The germline CDR1 and CDR2 sequences are SGHVS and FQNEAQ. Here the CDR3 DNA reads TGTGCCAGCAGCCAAAACAGGGGATTAGAGACCCAGTACTTC. Its translation is CASSQNRGLETQYF.

J is TRBJ1-6 and V is TRBV5-1; D remains ambiguous. Per germline, CDR1 SGHRS and CDR2 YFSETQ. The CDR3 has 12 amino acids. With 10 bases removed from V and 10 bases from J, the gap between germline ends came to 15 bases. Here the CDR3 reads CASGAAGSPLHF. As DNA, the CDR3 is TGCGCCTCGGGCGCGGCGGGGTCACCCCTCCACTTT.

The gene calls are TRBV6-5 and TRBJ2-3; D may be TRBD1 (6 bases). The germline V and J ends were trimmed by 7 bases and 0 bases, with 14 bases remaining between them. The CDR3 is made up of 15 amino acids. Germline V gene data show CDR1 as MNHEY and CDR2 as SVGAGI. The CDR3 reads CASTGDTTSTDTQYF. The CDR3 bases are TGTGCCAGCACCGGGGACACCACCAGCACAGATACGCAGTATTTT.

The chain recombines TRBV19 with TRBJ1-1; D remains unclear. The CDR3 consists of 11 residues. V was trimmed by 9 bases and J by 6 bases, leaving 11 bases between them. CDR1 is LNHDA and CDR2 is SQIVND in the germline V gene (reference sequence). The CDR3 loop is CARRGGSEAFF. The CDR3 coding sequence is TGTGCCAGGAGAGGTGGATCTGAAGCTTTCTTT.

The gene calls are TRBV9 and TRBJ2-7; 8 bases line up with TRBD1. The germline V gene encodes CDR1 SGDLS and CDR2 YYNGEE. The junction had 8 bases not matched to a gene; V was cut back by 3 bases and J by 3 bases. This CDR3 has 15 amino acids. Here the CDR3 DNA reads TGTGCCAGCAGCGAATTCCCGGGACAGGACTACGAGCAGTACTTC. It yields the protein CASSEFPGQDYEQYF.

This clone was detected a few times. This sequence joins TRBV5-6 and TRBJ2-7; D call uncertain. Germline-derived CDR1 and CDR2 are SGHDT and YYEEEE. The CDR3 covers 13 residues. Trimming took off 2 bases at V and 2 bases at J, with 8 bases between the two ends. The DNA of the CDR3 is TGTGCCAGCAGCTTACAGACGACCTACGAGCAGTACTTC. This translates into CASSLQTTYEQYF.

The CDR3 loop reads CASSLGQAANSPLHF. CDR3 DNA: TGTGCCAGCAGCTTAGGTCAGGCTGCAAATTCACCCCTCCACTTT. J is TRBJ1-6 and V is TRBV7-9; D not certain. Trimming took off 1 base at V and 7 bases at J, with 11 bases between the two ends. The CDR3 is 15 residues long. Germline V lookup: CDR1 SEHNR, CDR2 FQNEAQ (reference sequence).